The sequence of this T cell receptor (beta chain) was determined in a study of OX40 agonist ivuxolimab in advanced cancers. Study-wide results and caveats: Some of the nonresponding patients also showed low levels of normalized T-cell clonal expansion. Expanded clones were, on average, more numerous in CD8+ T cells than in CD4+.

To note about this clone: The antigen is unknown.

The junction had 9 bases not matched to a gene; V was cut back by 3 bases and J by 2 bases. Germline CDR1 reads SQVTM; CDR2 reads ANQGSEA. This CDR3 contains 15 residues. TCRdb keeps only in-frame clones here, not all; method: immunoSEQ multiplex PCR. The table shows roughly 45,000 clones, with approximately 88% occurring only once. The sequencing used CD4+ or CD8+ T cells sorted from blood, collected in a trial of the OX40 agonist ivuxolimab. The chain combines TRBV29-1 with TRBJ2-7; 8 positions agree with TRBD1. The clonotype was recovered from an adult with an advanced solid tumor such as melanoma, head and neck, liver or kidney cancer. The CDR3, as DNA: TGCAGCGTTGACCCCGGACAGGGTAGCCCCTACGAGCAGTACTTC. The encoded protein is CSVDPGQGSPYEQYF.